Reported below is one T cell receptor beta chain. TCRdb reanalysed the 5' RACE reads using MiXCR and keeps one entry per CDR3 protein. Here the sample spans around 230,000 distinct CDR3 sequences, roughly 6.8% being singletons. The CDR3 contains 14 residues. Per the germline V gene, CDR1 is DFQATT and CDR2 is SNEGSKA (reference sequence). Between the trimmed V and J ends, which lost 0 bases and 1 base, there was a span of 6 bases. This sample is drawn from a study of T cells after yellow fever vaccination. The J gene is TRBJ2-2, the V gene TRBV20-1; D is undetermined. Here the sequenced sample was CD4+ T cells sorted from PBMCs, taken on the day of the yellow fever booster vaccination. This clonotype was sampled from a man aged 25-40 years who received the YFV17D yellow fever vaccine. CDR3: CSARDLGNTGELFF. The CDR3 DNA is TGCAGTGCTAGAGATCTAGGGAACACCGGGGAGCTGTTTTTT.